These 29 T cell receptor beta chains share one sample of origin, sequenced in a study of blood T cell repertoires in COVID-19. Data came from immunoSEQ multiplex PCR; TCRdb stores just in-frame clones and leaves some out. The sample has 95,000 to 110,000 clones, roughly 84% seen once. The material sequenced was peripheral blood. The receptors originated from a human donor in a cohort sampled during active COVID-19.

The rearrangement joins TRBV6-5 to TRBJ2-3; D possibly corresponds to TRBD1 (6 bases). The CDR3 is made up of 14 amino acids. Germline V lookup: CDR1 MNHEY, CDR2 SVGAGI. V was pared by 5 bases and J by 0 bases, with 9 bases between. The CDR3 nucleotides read TGTGCCAGCAGTCACAGGGCTAGCACAGATACGCAGTATTTT. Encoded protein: CASSHRASTDTQYF.

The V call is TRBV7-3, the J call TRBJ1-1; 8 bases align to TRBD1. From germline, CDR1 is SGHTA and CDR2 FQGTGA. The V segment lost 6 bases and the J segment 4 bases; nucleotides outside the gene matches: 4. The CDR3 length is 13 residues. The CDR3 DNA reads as TGTGCCAGCAGACAGACAGGGGCCACTGAAGCTTTCTTT. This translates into CASRQTGATEAFF.

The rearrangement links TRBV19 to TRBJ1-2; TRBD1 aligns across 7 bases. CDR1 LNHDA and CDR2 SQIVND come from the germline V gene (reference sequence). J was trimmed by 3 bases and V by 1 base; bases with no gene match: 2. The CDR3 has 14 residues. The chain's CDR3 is CASSIGGTDYGYTF. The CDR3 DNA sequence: TGTGCCAGTAGTATAGGGGGGACAGACTATGGCTACACCTTC. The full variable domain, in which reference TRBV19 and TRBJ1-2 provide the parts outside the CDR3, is DGGITQSPKYLFRKEGQNVTLSCEQNLNHDAMYWYRQDPGQGLRLIYYSQIVNDFQKGDIAEGYSVSREKKESFPLTVTSAQKNPTAFYLCASSIGGTDYGYTFGSGTRLTVV.

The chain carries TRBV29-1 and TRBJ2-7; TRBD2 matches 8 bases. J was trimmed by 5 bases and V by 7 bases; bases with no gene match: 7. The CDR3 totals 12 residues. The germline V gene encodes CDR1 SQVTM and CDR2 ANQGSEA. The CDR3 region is CSGAGTRNEQYF. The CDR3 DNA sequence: TGCAGCGGAGCCGGGACTAGAAACGAGCAGTACTTC.

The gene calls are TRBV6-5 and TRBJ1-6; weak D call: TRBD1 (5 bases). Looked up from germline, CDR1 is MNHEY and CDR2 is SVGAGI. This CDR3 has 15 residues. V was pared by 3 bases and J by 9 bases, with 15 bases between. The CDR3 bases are TGTGCCAGCAGTTATGCAGGGAGGTTGGGTTCACCCCTCCACTTT. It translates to CASSYAGRLGSPLHF.

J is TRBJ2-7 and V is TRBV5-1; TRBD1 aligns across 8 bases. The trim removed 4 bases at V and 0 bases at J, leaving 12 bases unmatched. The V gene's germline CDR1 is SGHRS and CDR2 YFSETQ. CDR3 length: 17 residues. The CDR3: CASSQRPWTGNSYEQYF. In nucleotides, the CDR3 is TGCGCCAGCAGCCAGCGACCGTGGACAGGGAACTCCTACGAGCAGTACTTC.

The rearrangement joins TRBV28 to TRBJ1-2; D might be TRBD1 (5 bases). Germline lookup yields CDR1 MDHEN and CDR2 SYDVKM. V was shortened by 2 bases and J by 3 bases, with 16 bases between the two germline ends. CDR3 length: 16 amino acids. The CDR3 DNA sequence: TGTGCCAGCAGTTTAGATTTTAGGGGTGAGTACTATGGCTACACCTTC. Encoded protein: CASSLDFRGEYYGYTF.

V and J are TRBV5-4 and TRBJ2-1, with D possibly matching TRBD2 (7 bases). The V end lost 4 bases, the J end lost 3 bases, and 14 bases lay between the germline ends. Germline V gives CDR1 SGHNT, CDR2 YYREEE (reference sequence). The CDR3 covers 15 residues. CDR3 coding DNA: TGTGCCAGCAGCAAGGGGGGGCCGATCTACAATGAGCAGTTCTTC. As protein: CASSKGGPIYNEQFF.

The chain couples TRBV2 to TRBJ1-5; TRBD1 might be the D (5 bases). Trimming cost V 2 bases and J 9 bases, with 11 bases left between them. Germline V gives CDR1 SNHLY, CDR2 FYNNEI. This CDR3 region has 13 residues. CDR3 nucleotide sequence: TGTGCCAGCAGTGAACAGGGCAGCCGGCCCCAGCATTTT. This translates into CASSEQGSRPQHF.

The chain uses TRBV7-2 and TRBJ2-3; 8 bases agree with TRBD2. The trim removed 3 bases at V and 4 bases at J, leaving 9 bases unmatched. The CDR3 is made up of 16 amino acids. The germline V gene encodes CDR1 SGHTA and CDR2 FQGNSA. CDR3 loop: CASSFAGTRGADTQYF. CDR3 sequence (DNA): TGTGCCAGCAGCTTTGCCGGGACTAGGGGAGCAGATACGCAGTATTTT.

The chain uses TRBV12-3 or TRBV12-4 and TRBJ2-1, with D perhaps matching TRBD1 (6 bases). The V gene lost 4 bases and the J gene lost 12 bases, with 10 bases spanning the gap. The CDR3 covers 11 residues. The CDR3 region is CASSWGHRQFF. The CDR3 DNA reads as TGTGCCAGCAGTTGGGGACATAGGCAGTTCTTC.

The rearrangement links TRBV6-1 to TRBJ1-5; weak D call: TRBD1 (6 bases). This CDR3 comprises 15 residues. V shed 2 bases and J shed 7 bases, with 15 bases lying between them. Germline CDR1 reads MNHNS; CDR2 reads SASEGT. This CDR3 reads CASSENPGVGQPQHF. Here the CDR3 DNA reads TGTGCCAGCAGTGAAAACCCAGGGGTGGGACAGCCCCAGCATTTT.

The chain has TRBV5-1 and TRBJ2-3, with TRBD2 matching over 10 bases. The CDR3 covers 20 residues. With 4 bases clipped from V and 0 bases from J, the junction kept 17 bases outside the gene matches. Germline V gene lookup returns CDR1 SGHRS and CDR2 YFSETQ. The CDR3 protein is CASSLGPVSGGYSSTDTQYF. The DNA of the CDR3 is TGCGCCAGCAGCCTGGGACCCGTTAGCGGGGGGTATTCTAGCACAGATACGCAGTATTTT.

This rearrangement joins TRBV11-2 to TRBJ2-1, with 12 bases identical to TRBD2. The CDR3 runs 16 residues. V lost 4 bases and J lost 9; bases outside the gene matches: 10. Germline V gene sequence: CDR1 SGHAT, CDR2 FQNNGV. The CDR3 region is CASSSSSGGAYSEQFF. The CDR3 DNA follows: TGTGCCAGCAGCTCCTCTAGCGGGGGGGCCTATAGTGAGCAGTTCTTC.

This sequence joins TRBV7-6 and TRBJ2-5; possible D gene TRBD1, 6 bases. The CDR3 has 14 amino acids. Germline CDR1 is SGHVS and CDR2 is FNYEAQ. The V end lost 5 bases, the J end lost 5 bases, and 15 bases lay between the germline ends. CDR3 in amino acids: CASSPHTTGETQYF. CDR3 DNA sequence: TGTGCCAGCAGCCCTCATACAACAGGGGAGACCCAGTACTTC.

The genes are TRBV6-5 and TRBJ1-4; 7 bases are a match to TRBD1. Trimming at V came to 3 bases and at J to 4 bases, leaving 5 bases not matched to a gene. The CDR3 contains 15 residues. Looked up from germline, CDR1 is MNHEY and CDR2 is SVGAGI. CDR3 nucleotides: TGTGCCAGCAGTTATAAGAGGGGGCGTAATGAAAAACTGTTTTTT. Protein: CASSYKRGRNEKLFF.

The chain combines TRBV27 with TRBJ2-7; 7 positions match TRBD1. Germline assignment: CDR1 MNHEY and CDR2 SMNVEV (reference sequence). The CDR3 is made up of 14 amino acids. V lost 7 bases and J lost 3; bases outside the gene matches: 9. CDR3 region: CASKQQGKDYEQYF. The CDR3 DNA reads TGTGCCAGCAAGCAACAGGGGAAGGACTACGAGCAGTACTTC.

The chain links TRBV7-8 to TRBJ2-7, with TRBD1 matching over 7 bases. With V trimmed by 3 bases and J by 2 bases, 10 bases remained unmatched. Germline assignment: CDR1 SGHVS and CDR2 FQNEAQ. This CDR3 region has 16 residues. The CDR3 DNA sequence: TGTGCCAGCAGCTTTACTCTCCGGGACAGCGCCTACGAGCAGTACTTC. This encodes CASSFTLRDSAYEQYF. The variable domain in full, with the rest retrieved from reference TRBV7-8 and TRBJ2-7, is GAGVSQSPRYKVAKRGQDVALRCDPISGHVSLFWYQQALGQGPEFLTYFQNEAQLDKSGLPSDRFFAERPEGSVSTLKIQRTQQEDSAVYLCASSFTLRDSAYEQYFGPGTRLTVT.

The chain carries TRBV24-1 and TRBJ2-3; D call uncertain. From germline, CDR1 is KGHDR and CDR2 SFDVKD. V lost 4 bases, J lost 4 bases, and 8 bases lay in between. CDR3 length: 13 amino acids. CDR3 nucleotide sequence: TGTGCCACCAGTGACAATACAGCAGATACGCAGTATTTT. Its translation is CATSDNTADTQYF.

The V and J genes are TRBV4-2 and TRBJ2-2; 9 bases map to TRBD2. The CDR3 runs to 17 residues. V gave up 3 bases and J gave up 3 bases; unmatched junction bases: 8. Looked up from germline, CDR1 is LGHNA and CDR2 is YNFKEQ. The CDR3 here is CASSHEQSGGYTGELFF. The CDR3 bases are TGTGCCAGCAGCCATGAACAGAGCGGGGGGTACACCGGGGAGCTGTTTTTT.

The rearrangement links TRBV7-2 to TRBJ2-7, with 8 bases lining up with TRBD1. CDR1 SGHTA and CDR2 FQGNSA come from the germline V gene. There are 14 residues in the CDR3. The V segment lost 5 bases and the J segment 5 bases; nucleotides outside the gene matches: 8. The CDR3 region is CASSPGGTGHEQYF. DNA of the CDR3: TGTGCCAGCAGCCCAGGAGGGACAGGCCACGAGCAGTACTTC.

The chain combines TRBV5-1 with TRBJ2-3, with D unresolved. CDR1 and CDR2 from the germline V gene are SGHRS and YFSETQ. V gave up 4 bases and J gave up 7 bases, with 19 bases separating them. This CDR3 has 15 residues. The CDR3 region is CASSVGGISTHTQYF. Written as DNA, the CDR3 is TGCGCCAGCAGCGTTGGCGGAATTAGCACCCATACGCAGTATTTT.

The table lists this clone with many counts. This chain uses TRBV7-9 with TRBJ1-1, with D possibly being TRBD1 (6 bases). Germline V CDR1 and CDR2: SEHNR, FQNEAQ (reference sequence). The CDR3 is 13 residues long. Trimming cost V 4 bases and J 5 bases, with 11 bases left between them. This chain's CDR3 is CASSYLTGTEAFF. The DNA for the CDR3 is TGTGCCAGCAGCTACCTAACAGGGACTGAAGCTTTCTTT.

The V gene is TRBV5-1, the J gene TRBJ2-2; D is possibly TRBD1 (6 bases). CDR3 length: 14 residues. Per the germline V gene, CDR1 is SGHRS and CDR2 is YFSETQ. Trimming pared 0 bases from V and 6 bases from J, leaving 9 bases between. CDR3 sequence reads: CASSLEQGPGELFF. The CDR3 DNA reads TGCGCCAGCAGCTTGGAACAGGGACCCGGGGAGCTGTTTTTT. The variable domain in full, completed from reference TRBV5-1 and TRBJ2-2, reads KAGVTQTPRYLIKTRGQQVTLSCSPISGHRSVSWYQQTPGQGLQFLFEYFSETQRNKGNFPGRFSGRQFSNSRSEMNVSTLELGDSALYLCASSLEQGPGELFFGEGSRLTVL.

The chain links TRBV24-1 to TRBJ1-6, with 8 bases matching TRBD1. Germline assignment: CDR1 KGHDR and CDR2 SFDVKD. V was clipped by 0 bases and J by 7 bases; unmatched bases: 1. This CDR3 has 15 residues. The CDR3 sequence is CATSDLGTGNSPLHF. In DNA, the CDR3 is TGTGCCACCAGTGATTTGGGGACAGGCAATTCACCCCTCCACTTT.

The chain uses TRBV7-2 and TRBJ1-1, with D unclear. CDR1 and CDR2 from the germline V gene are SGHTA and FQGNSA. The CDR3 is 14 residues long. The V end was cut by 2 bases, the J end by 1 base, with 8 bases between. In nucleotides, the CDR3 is TGTGCCAGCAGCTTATACAGACAGAACACTGAAGCTTTCTTT. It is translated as CASSLYRQNTEAFF. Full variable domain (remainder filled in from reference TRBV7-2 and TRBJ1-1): GAGVSQSPSNKVTEKGKDVELRCDPISGHTALYWYRQSLGQGLEFLIYFQGNSAPDKSGLPSDRFSAERTGGSVSTLTIQRTQQEDSAVYLCASSLYRQNTEAFFGQGTRLTVV.

CDR3 DNA: TGTGCCAGCAGCTTAGTCCCCGGGGTGGATACGCAGTATTTT. Protein: CASSLVPGVDTQYF. The V gene is TRBV7-9, the J gene TRBJ2-3; D is perhaps TRBD2 (5 bases). CDR3 length: 14 residues. V lost 1 base, J lost 6 bases, and 11 bases lay in between. Germline V gene lookup returns CDR1 SEHNR and CDR2 FQNEAQ (reference sequence).

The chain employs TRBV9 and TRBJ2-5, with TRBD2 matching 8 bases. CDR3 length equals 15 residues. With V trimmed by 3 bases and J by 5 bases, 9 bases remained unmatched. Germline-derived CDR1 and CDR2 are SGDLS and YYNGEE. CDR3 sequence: CASSAGGGLVETQYF. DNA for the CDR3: TGTGCCAGCAGCGCGGGGGGGGGACTAGTTGAGACCCAGTACTTC.

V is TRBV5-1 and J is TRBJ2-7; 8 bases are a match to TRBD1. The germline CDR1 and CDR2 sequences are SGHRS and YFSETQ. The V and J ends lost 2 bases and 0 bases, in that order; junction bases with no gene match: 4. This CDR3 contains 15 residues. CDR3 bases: TGCGCCAGCAGCTTCCGGACAGGGCCCTCCTACGAGCAGTACTTC. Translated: CASSFRTGPSYEQYF.